This T cell receptor (beta chain) is drawn from a study of T cells in localized non-small cell lung cancer. Study-wide points: Uninvolved adjacent lung showed peak T cell clonality, exceeding tumor. Heterogeneity within the tumor remains possible, as just one region underwent sequencing.

Here immunoSEQ multiplex PCR was the method, and the copy in TCRdb shows in-frame clones only, minus some. Here the sample spans 26,000 or so clones, roughly 89% being singletons. Germline V CDR1 and CDR2: SGHNT, YYREEE (reference sequence). V was shortened by 6 bases and J by 1 base, with 22 bases between the two germline ends. The CDR3 is 17 residues long. A note on this clone: Its antigen is as yet unknown.

The chain links TRBV5-4 to TRBJ1-2; D not certain. Sequencing used peripheral blood, obtained before any cancer treatment. This TCR was recovered from a woman aged 18 to 49 with stage I lung adenocarcinoma. The CDR3 sequence: CASNEKPATELNYGYTF. Here the CDR3 DNA reads TGTGCCAGCAACGAAAAGCCGGCCACAGAACTTAACTATGGCTACACCTTC.